The 3 T cell receptor beta chains reported below all come from one sample, sequenced in a study of response to subunit inactivated influenza vaccine. MiXCR, run by TCRdb on the RT-PCR reads, gives a single entry per CDR3 protein. The sample has roughly 790,000 distinct CDR3 sequences, over 20% seen once. Sequenced here: PBMCs from blood, sampled 4 to 6 days after vaccination. These receptors were collected from a man in his forties or fifties who received an inactivated influenza vaccine.

CDR3 sequence (DNA): TGTGCCAGCAGTTACACGGGCGCGGGTTTCTACGAGCAGTACTTC. As protein: CASSYTGAGFYEQYF. The chain employs TRBV6-2 or TRBV6-3 and TRBJ2-7, with D perhaps matching TRBD2 (5 bases). Trimming removed 2 bases at V and 3 bases at J, with 14 bases between. CDR1 is MNHEY, CDR2 SVGEGT, per germline. The CDR3 loop spans 15 amino acids.

The chain employs TRBV7-8 and TRBJ2-2; the D gene is possibly TRBD1 (5 bases). Germline values: CDR1 SGHVS, CDR2 FQNEAQ. CDR3 length: 15 amino acids. Trimming took 4 bases from V and 0 from J, leaving 9 bases between them. The CDR3 DNA reads as TGTGCCAGCAGCTACGACAGCGCGAACACCGGGGAGCTGTTTTTT. Residues: CASSYDSANTGELFF.

V is TRBV11-2 and J is TRBJ2-5; D perhaps matches TRBD2 (6 bases). Trimming shortened V by 5 bases and J by 0 bases, and 19 bases separated the two germline ends. Germline CDR1 reads SGHAT; CDR2 reads FQNNGV. This CDR3 contains 17 residues. In nucleotides, the CDR3 is TGTGCCAGCAGCCCCACCCCCAAGCGGGTGTACCAAGAGACCCAGTACTTC. It translates to CASSPTPKRVYQETQYF.